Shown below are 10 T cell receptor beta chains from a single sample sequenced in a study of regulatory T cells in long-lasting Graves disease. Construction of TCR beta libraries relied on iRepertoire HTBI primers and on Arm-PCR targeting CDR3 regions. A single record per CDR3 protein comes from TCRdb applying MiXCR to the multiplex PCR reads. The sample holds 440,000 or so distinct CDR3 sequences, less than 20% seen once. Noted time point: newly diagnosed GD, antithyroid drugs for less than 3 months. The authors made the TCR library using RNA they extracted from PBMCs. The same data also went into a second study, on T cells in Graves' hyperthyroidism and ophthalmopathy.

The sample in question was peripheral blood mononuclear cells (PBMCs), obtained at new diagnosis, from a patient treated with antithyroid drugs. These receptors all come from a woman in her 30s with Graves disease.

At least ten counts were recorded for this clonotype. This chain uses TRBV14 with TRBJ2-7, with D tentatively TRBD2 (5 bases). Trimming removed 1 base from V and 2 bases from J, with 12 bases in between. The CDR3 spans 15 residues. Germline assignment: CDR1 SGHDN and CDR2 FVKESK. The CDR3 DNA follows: TGTGCCAGCAGCCAAGCTCTGGGAGTTACCTACGAGCAGTACTTC. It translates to CASSQALGVTYEQYF.

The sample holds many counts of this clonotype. The CDR3 bases are TGCAGCGTTGAGTCGGGCGGGGAAAACACCATATATTTT. It codes for CSVESGGENTIYF. V gene TRBV29-1 combines with J gene TRBJ1-3, with D hard to call. Germline-derived CDR1 and CDR2 are SQVTM and ANQGSEA. The V and J ends lost 3 bases and 6 bases respectively, with 12 bases between them. The CDR3 runs 13 residues.

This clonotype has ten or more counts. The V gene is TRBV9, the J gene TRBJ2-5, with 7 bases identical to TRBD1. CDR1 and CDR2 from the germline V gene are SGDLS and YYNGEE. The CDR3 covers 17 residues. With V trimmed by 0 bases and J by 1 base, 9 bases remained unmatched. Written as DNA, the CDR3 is TGTGCCAGCAGCGTAGGAGTCAACAGGGGCCCCCAAGAGACCCAGTACTTC. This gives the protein CASSVGVNRGPQETQYF.

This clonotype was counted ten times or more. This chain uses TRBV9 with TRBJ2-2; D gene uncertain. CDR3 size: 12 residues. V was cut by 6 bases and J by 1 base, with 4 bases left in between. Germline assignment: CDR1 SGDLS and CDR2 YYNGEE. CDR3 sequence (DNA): TGTGCCAGCACCTTGAACACCGGGGAGCTGTTTTTT. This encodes CASTLNTGELFF. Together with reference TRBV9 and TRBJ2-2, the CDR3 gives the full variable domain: DSGVTQTPKHLITATGQRVTLRCSPRSGDLSVYWYQQSLDQGLQFLIQYYNGEERAKGNILERFSAQQFPDLHSELNLSSLELGDSALYFCASTLNTGELFFGEGSRLTVL.

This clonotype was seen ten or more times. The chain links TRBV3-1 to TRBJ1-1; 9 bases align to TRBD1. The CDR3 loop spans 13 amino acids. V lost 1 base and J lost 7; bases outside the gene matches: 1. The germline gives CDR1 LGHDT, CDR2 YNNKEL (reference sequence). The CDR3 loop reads CASSQGTGVEAFF. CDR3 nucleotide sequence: TGTGCCAGCAGCCAAGGGACAGGGGTTGAAGCTTTCTTT.

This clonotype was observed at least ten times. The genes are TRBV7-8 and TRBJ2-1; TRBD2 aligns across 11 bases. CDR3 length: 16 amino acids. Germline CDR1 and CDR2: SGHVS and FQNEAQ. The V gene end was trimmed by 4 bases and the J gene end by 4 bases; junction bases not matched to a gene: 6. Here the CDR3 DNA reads TGTGCCAGCAGCTCCCCGGGACTAGCGGTATACAATGAGCAGTTCTTC. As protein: CASSSPGLAVYNEQFF.

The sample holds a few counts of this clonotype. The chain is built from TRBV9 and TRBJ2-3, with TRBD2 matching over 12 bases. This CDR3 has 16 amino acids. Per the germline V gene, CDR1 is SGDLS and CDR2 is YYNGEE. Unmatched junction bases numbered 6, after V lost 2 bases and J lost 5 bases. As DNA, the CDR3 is TGTGCCAGCAGCGTCCCCCTAGCGGGAGGGGGAGATACGCAGTATTTT. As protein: CASSVPLAGGGDTQYF.

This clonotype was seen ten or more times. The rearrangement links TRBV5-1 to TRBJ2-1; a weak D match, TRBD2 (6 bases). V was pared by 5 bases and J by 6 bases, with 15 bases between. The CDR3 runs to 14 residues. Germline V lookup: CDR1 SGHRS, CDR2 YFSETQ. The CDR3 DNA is TGCGCCAGCAGTGTCCTGGGGGGATCCAATGAGCAGTTCTTC. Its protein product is CASSVLGGSNEQFF.

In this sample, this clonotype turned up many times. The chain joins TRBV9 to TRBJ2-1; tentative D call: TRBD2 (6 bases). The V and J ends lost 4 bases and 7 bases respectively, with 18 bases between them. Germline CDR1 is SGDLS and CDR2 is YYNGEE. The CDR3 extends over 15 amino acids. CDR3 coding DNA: TGTGCCAGCAGCCCAAACTGGGGGGTGGGGAATGAGCAGTTCTTC. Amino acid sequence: CASSPNWGVGNEQFF.

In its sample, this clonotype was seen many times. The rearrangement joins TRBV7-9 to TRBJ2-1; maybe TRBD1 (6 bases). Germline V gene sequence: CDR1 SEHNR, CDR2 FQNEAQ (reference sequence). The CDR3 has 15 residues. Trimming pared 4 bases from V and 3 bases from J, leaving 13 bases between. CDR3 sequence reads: CASSSRRDIYNEQFF. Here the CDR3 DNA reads TGTGCCAGCAGCTCCAGACGGGACATCTACAATGAGCAGTTCTTC. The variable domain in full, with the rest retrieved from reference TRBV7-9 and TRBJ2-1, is DTGVSQNPRHKITKRGQNVTFRCDPISEHNRLYWYRQTLGQGPEFLTYFQNEAQLEKSRLLSDRFSAERPKGSFSTLEIQRTEQGDSAMYLCASSSRRDIYNEQFFGPGTRLTVL.